This T cell receptor beta chain was sequenced in a study of T cell responses to AZD1222 COVID-19 vaccine. Study-level results: Donor demographics were predominantly white British with a female majority; clonal diversity may be underestimated. Nearly half of spike-specific TCRs reportedly target unmutated variant regions.

The method was immunoSEQ multiplex PCR; TCRdb's version includes in-frame clones alone and lacks a portion of them. Counted here are about 140,000 clones, about 92% occurring once; the ten biggest clones make up 3% to 3.5%. Concerning this clone itself: Its antigen is not known.

The input for sequencing was peripheral blood, taken on day 0 of AZD1222 vaccination. This clonotype was obtained from an adult in good health.

CDR3: CASSLGGDKFEHF. CDR3 in DNA: TGTGCCAGCAGCTTAGGTGGGGACAAGTTTGAGCATTTT. V usage is TRBV7-2 and J usage is TRBJ1-5; tentatively, D is TRBD1 (6 bases). Germline CDR1 SGHTA, CDR2 FQGNSA. The V end lost 1 base, the J end lost 14 bases, and 15 bases lay between the germline ends. This CDR3 has 13 amino acids.